The present entry profiles one T cell receptor (beta chain) with its context. Its specificity is unknown. This CDR3 contains 14 residues. Trimming cost V 0 bases and J 5 bases, with 11 bases left between them. The germline V gene has CDR1 SGDLS and CDR2 YYNGEE. This record comes from a study of cytomegalovirus exposure and HLA in healthy donors. Study results and caveats: Generally TCR sequences proved uncommon, though certain public TCRs appeared in numerous donors. Overall, around 150 TCR beta chains were annotated as cytomegalovirus-associated.

The repertoire was sequenced with immunoSEQ multiplex PCR; TCRdb's copy has only in-frame clones and lacks some. This table holds roughly 75,000 clones, approximately 93% found once. The donors were members of the validation cohort comprising approximately 120 subjects, separate from the approximately 670-subject first cohort. The rearrangement uses TRBV9 and TRBJ2-5, with D possibly TRBD2 on 5 matching bases. This sequence originates from a woman under 30 in good health and CMV-seropositive. The material sequenced was PBMCs. In nucleotides, the CDR3 is TGTGCCAGCAGCGTAGATGGGCGGGCGGAGACCCAGTACTTC. Translating it yields CASSVDGRAETQYF.